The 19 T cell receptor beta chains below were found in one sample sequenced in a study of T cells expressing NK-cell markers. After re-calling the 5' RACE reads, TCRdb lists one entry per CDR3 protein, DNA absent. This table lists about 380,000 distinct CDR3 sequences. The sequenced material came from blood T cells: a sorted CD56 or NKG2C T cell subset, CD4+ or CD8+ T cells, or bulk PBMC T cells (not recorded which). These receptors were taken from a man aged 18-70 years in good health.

CDR3 region: CASSSKHRPTGQGTFGYTF. The genes are TRBV6-2 or TRBV6-3 and TRBJ1-2; TCRdb proposes TRBD1, but this gene call is untestable without DNA. Germline CDR1 MNHEY, CDR2 SVGEGT. The CDR3 extends over 19 amino acids.

CDR3 in amino acids: CASSLRSSSYEQYF. This chain connects TRBV5-4 to TRBJ2-7. Germline lookup yields CDR1 SGHNT and CDR2 YYREEE (reference sequence). This CDR3 contains 14 residues.

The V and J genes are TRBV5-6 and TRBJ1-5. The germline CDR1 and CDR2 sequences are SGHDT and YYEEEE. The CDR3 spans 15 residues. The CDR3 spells CASSFFGSANQPQHF.

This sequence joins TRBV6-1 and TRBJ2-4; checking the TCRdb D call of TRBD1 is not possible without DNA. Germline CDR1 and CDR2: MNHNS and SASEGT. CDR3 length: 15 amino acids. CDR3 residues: CASALGASAKNIQYF.

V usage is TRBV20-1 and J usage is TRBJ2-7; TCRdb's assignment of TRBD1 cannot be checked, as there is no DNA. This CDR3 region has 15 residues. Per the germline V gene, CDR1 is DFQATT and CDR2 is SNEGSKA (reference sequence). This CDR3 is CSARSLTGNLMEQYF.

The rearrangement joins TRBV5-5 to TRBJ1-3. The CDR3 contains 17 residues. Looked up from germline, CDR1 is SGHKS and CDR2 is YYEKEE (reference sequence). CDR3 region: CASSFGSGLSSGNTIYF.

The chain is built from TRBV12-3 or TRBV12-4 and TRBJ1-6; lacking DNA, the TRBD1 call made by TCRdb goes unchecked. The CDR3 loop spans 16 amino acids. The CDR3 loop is CASSSRGVNTGSPLHF.

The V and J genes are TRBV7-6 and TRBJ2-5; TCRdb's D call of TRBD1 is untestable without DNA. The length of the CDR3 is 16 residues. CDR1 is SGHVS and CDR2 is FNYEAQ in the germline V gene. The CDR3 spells CASRDRGGSPKETQYF.

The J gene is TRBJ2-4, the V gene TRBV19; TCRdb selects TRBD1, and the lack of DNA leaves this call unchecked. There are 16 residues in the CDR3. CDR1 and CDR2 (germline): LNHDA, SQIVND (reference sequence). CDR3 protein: CASSIVGGGAGNIQYF.

CDR3 protein: CASSFLARGGLGEQFF. The chain joins TRBV27 to TRBJ2-1; checking the TCRdb D call of TRBD2 is not possible without DNA. The length of the CDR3 is 16 residues. The germline gives CDR1 MNHEY, CDR2 SMNVEV (reference sequence).

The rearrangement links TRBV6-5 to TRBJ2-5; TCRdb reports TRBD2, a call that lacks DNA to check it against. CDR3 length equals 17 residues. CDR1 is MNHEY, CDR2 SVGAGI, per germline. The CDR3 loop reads CASSYLRLAGGQETQYF.

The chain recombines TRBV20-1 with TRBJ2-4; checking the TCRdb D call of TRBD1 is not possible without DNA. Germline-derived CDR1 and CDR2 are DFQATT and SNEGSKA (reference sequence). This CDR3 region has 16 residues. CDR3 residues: CSAPRSTGLAKNIQYF.

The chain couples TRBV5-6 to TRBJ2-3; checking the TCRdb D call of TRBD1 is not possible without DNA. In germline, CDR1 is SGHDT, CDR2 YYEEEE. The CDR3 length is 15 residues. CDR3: CASSSGTGVSDTQYF.

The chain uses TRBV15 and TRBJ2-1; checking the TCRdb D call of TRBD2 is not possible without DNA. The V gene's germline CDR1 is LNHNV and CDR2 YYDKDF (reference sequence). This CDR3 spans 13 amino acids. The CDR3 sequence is CATSKGRAYEQFF.

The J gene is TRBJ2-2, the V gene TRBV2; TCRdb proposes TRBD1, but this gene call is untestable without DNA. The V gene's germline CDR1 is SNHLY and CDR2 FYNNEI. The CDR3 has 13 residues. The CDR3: CATRGATAGELFF.

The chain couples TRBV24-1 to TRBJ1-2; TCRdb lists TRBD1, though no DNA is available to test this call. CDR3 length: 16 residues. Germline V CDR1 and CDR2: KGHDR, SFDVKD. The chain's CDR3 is CATSDRRQGANYGYTF.

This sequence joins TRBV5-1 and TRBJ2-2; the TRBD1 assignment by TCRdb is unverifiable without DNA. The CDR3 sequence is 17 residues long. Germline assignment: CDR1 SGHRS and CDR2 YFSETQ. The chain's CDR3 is CASKGTGGSGNTGELFF.

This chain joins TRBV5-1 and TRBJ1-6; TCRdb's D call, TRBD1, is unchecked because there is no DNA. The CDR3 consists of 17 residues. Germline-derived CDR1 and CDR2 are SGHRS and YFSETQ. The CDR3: CASSGGTARAYNSPLHF.

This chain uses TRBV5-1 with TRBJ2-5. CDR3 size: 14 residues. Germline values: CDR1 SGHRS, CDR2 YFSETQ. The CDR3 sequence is CASSYRRSQETQYF.